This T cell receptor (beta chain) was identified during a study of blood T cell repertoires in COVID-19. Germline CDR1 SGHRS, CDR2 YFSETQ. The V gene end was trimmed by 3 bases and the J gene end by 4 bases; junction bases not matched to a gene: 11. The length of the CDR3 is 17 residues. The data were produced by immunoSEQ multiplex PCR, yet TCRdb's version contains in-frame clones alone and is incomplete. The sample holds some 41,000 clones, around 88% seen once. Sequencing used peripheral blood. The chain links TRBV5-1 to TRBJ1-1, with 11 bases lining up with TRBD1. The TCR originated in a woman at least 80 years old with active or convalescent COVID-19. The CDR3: CASSSRTGGLSRTEAFF. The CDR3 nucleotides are TGCGCCAGCAGCTCGAGGACAGGGGGCTTATCTCGCACTGAAGCTTTCTTT.